This entry lists 30 T cell receptor beta chains sequenced from one sample in a study of T cells in Graves' hyperthyroidism and ophthalmopathy. It was RNA transcripts that yielded the amplified TCR beta CDR3 regions. The TCR CDR3 was amplified in a first-round RT-PCR using the HTBI primer set. TCRdb used MiXCR to reprocess the multiplex PCR reads, holding one entry per CDR3 protein. The sample yields about 330,000 distinct CDR3 sequences, roughly an eighth seen once. Sequences were obtained from blood. These receptors originate from a woman between 40 and 50 years old with Graves' ophthalmopathy.

This clonotype was counted ten times or more. The gene calls are TRBV18 and TRBJ2-1; 7 nucleotides line up with TRBD2. Looked up from germline, CDR1 is KGHSH and CDR2 is LQKENI. The V segment lost 1 base and the J segment 3 bases; nucleotides outside the gene matches: 6. The CDR3 consists of 16 residues. The CDR3 region is CASSPRLAEVYNEQFF. DNA of the CDR3: TGTGCCAGCTCACCACGACTAGCCGAGGTCTACAATGAGCAGTTCTTC.

This clonotype appeared a few times. The CDR3 reads CASSTRRGRDNEQFF. In DNA form, the CDR3 reads TGTGCCAGTAGTACCCGTCGGGGGCGAGACAATGAGCAGTTCTTC. The gene calls are TRBV19 and TRBJ2-1; the D call may be TRBD1 or TRBD2 (6 bases each). CDR3 length: 15 amino acids. In germline, CDR1 is LNHDA, CDR2 SQIVND (reference sequence). Trimming took off 4 bases at V and 5 bases at J, with 15 bases between the two ends.

At least ten counts were recorded for this clonotype. The V and J genes are TRBV5-1 and TRBJ1-1; D uncertain. The germline V and J ends were trimmed by 0 bases and 1 base, with 7 bases remaining between them. The length of the CDR3 is 14 residues. Germline assignment: CDR1 SGHRS and CDR2 YFSETQ. In DNA form, the CDR3 reads TGCGCCAGCAGCTTGGAAGGGAGGAACACTGAAGCTTTCTTT. It specifies CASSLEGRNTEAFF.

This sequence joins TRBV6-1 and TRBJ2-3, with 7 bases matching TRBD2. CDR1 is MNHNS and CDR2 is SASEGT in the germline V gene. CDR3 length: 15 amino acids. Trimming took 5 bases from V and 3 from J; bases not matched to a gene: 8. The CDR3 protein is CASSPSGEGTDTQYF. CDR3 nucleotide sequence: TGTGCCAGCAGTCCGAGCGGGGAAGGGACAGATACGCAGTATTTT.

The gene calls are TRBV29-1 and TRBJ2-7; D tentatively reads TRBD1 or TRBD2 (5 bases each). Per the germline V gene, CDR1 is SQVTM and CDR2 is ANQGSEA. CDR3 length: 14 residues. V lost 6 bases, J lost 2 bases, and 17 bases lay in between. The CDR3 loop reads CSVSVFGATYEQYF. The CDR3 DNA reads as TGCAGCGTGTCCGTCTTCGGGGCGACCTACGAGCAGTACTTC.

The chain has TRBV6-2 or TRBV6-3 and TRBJ2-2; TRBD1 aligns across 9 bases. In germline, CDR1 is MNHEY, CDR2 SVGEGT. This CDR3 has 16 residues. After removal of 10 bases from V and 3 bases from J, the junction contained 12 bases not matched to a gene. Here the CDR3 DNA reads TGTGCCATCTCCCCCGGGACAGGGATTGACACCGGGGAGCTGTTTTTT. It translates to CAISPGTGIDTGELFF.

This clonotype was seen ten or more times. The CDR3 DNA is TGTGCCAGCAGCTTGCGTAAGGACAGGACCTACGAGCAGTACTTC. It translates to CASSLRKDRTYEQYF. This chain joins TRBV7-8 and TRBJ2-7; the match to TRBD1 covers 7 bases. The J segment lost 2 bases and the V segment lost 3 bases, leaving 7 bases of the junction unmatched. The germline gives CDR1 SGHVS, CDR2 FQNEAQ. CDR3 size: 15 residues.

The chain combines TRBV5-1 with TRBJ1-5; D might be TRBD1 (5 bases). The CDR3 runs 15 residues. Germline V gives CDR1 SGHRS, CDR2 YFSETQ. Deletions cut 0 bases from V and 6 bases from J, with 13 bases between. CDR3 nucleotides: TGCGCCAGCAGCTTGGAAGGGGCAGTTGGTCAGCCCCAGCATTTT. Protein product: CASSLEGAVGQPQHF.

In regard to this clonotype: The junction does not match germline at one end; this may be a read error. V gene TRBV20-1 combines with J gene TRBJ1-4; D gene ambiguous. CDR1 is DFQATT and CDR2 is SNEGSKA in the germline V gene (reference sequence). The CDR3 length is 15 residues. CDR3 DNA sequence: TGCAGTGCTAGAGACCCCCGGGCTACTAATGAAAAGCTGTTTTTT. This encodes CSARDPRATNEKLFF.

This clonotype was found many times. CDR3 loop: CASKPHPGGQGFYSPLHF. DNA for the CDR3: TGTGCCAGCAAGCCCCATCCGGGGGGACAGGGTTTTTATTCACCCCTCCACTTT. This sequence joins TRBV27 and TRBJ1-6; 9 bases match TRBD1. The CDR3 consists of 18 residues. Germline V gives CDR1 MNHEY, CDR2 SMNVEV (reference sequence). J lost 8 bases, V lost 7 bases, and 18 bases had no gene match.

The chain recombines TRBV18 with TRBJ2-7; D gene ambiguous. The CDR3 is 16 amino acids. CDR1 and CDR2 (germline): KGHSH, LQKENI. Trimming cost V 0 bases and J 2 bases, with 14 bases left between them. CDR3 amino acids: CASSPPDGTDPYEQYF. The CDR3 region has the DNA TGTGCCAGCTCACCACCGGATGGCACGGACCCCTACGAGCAGTACTTC.

This clonotype was observed many times. The J gene is TRBJ2-4, the V gene TRBV2, with D possibly matching TRBD2 (6 bases). Looked up from germline, CDR1 is SNHLY and CDR2 is FYNNEI. The CDR3 is 15 amino acids. Trimming shortened V by 3 bases and J by 0 bases, and 9 bases separated the two germline ends. CDR3: CASSDLGLAKNIQYF. The DNA for the CDR3 is TGTGCCAGCAGTGATTTGGGACTAGCCAAAAACATTCAGTACTTC.

The chain combines TRBV18 with TRBJ2-3; a weak D match, TRBD1 (5 bases). V was trimmed by 1 base and J by 7 bases, leaving 9 bases between them. Germline V CDR1 and CDR2: KGHSH, LQKENI. The CDR3 extends over 13 amino acids. The CDR3 sequence is CASSPQGKHTQYF. As DNA, the CDR3 is TGTGCCAGCTCACCACAGGGGAAACATACGCAGTATTTT. Full variable domain (remainder filled in from reference TRBV18 and TRBJ2-3): NAGVMQNPRHLVRRRGQEARLRCSPMKGHSHVYWYRQLPEEGLKFMVYLQKENIIDESGMPKERFSAEFPKEGPSILRIQQVVRGDSAAYFCASSPQGKHTQYFGPGTRLTVL.

This clonotype was seen only a few times. The chain has TRBV19 and TRBJ2-1, with 9 bases identical to TRBD1. Trimming removed 7 bases from V and 0 bases from J; junction bases left unmatched: 4. Looked up from germline, CDR1 is LNHDA and CDR2 is SQIVND (reference sequence). This CDR3 comprises 15 residues. The chain's CDR3 is CASKGTGNSYNEQFF. The CDR3 coding sequence is TGTGCCAGTAAGGGGACAGGGAACTCCTACAATGAGCAGTTCTTC.

The table lists this clonotype with many counts. The chain joins TRBV2 to TRBJ2-1, with 7 positions matching TRBD2. The germline gives CDR1 SNHLY, CDR2 FYNNEI. This CDR3 is built from 17 residues. The junction had 15 bases not matched to a gene; V was cut back by 4 bases and J by 6 bases. This CDR3 reads CASSVWLADRSVNEQFF. CDR3 DNA: TGTGCCAGCAGTGTTTGGCTAGCGGACCGATCCGTCAATGAGCAGTTCTTC.

V is TRBV10-1 and J is TRBJ2-1, with D possibly matching TRBD2 (6 bases). Per germline, CDR1 WNHNN and CDR2 SYGVQD (reference sequence). The CDR3 runs to 18 residues. V was pared by 0 bases and J by 4 bases, with 19 bases between. The chain's CDR3 is CASSESGALEEGYNEQFF. The CDR3 nucleotides are TGCGCCAGCAGTGAGTCTGGAGCCCTGGAGGAGGGATACAATGAGCAGTTCTTC.

This clonotype showed up many times. The chain couples TRBV10-1 to TRBJ2-7; perhaps TRBD2 as D (5 bases). The CDR3 is 14 amino acids. Per germline, CDR1 WNHNN and CDR2 SYGVQD (reference sequence). Deletions cut 8 bases from V and 2 bases from J, with 16 bases between. CDR3: CASSRETGAYEQYF. As DNA, the CDR3 is TGCGCCAGCTCGAGGGAAACTGGGGCCTACGAGCAGTACTTC.

V and J are TRBV7-9 and TRBJ1-6; D possibly corresponds to TRBD1 (6 bases). V lost 4 bases and J 8 bases, leaving 12 bases between the germline ends. The length of the CDR3 is 14 residues. Germline-derived CDR1 and CDR2 are SEHNR and FQNEAQ (reference sequence). The CDR3 is CASSSRGGDSPLHF. For the CDR3, the DNA is TGTGCCAGCAGCTCCAGGGGTGGGGATTCACCCCTCCACTTT.

This chain links TRBV5-1 with TRBJ2-3; D is possibly TRBD2 (5 bases). The germline gives CDR1 SGHRS, CDR2 YFSETQ. The CDR3 contains 14 residues. V lost 0 bases and J lost 4, with 9 bases in between. The CDR3 sequence: CASSLDEGADTQYF. The CDR3 region has the DNA TGCGCCAGCAGCTTGGATGAGGGAGCAGATACGCAGTATTTT.

In its sample, this clonotype was seen many times. The chain links TRBV7-9 to TRBJ1-2; 8 positions agree with TRBD1. With 5 bases clipped from V and 6 bases from J, the junction kept 2 bases outside the gene matches. Per germline, CDR1 SEHNR and CDR2 FQNEAQ (reference sequence). This CDR3 is built from 12 residues. In nucleotides, the CDR3 is TGTGCCAGCAGCAAGACAGGGGATGGCTACACCTTC. It codes for CASSKTGDGYTF. The whole variable domain, filled in from reference TRBV7-9 and TRBJ1-2, reads DTGVSQNPRHKITKRGQNVTFRCDPISEHNRLYWYRQTLGQGPEFLTYFQNEAQLEKSRLLSDRFSAERPKGSFSTLEIQRTEQGDSAMYLCASSKTGDGYTFGSGTRLTVV.

This clonotype appeared many times. This chain connects TRBV20-1 to TRBJ2-1; 8 nucleotides agree with TRBD2. J gave up 8 bases and V 7 bases, and 13 bases lay outside the gene matches. The CDR3 consists of 14 residues. Looked up from germline, CDR1 is DFQATT and CDR2 is SNEGSKA (reference sequence). The CDR3: CSVTARAGVDEQFF. The CDR3 bases are TGCAGTGTAACGGCGCGAGCGGGAGTCGATGAGCAGTTCTTC.

This clonotype was found many times. V and J are TRBV20-1 and TRBJ2-7; 7 bases are a match to TRBD1. CDR1 DFQATT and CDR2 SNEGSKA come from the germline V gene (reference sequence). This CDR3 has 16 residues. V was clipped by 2 bases and J by 3 bases; unmatched bases: 13. CDR3 in amino acids: CSARPLLQGSVYEQYF. The DNA of the CDR3 is TGCAGTGCTAGACCCCTCCTACAGGGGTCGGTCTACGAGCAGTACTTC.

This clonotype was observed at least ten times. This chain connects TRBV2 to TRBJ2-1; D gene uncertain. There are 13 residues in the CDR3. Deletions cut 3 bases from V and 6 bases from J, with 9 bases between. The V gene's germline CDR1 is SNHLY and CDR2 FYNNEI. CDR3 protein: CASSDGGLNEQFF. The CDR3 DNA follows: TGTGCCAGCAGTGACGGCGGCCTCAATGAGCAGTTCTTC.

This sequence joins TRBV27 and TRBJ1-1; a weak D match, TRBD1 (5 bases). The V end lost 3 bases, the J end lost 5 bases, and 13 bases lay between the germline ends. Germline V CDR1 and CDR2: MNHEY, SMNVEV (reference sequence). This CDR3 contains 14 residues. The CDR3 loop is CASSFGGERTEAFF. The DNA of the CDR3 is TGTGCCAGCAGTTTTGGGGGTGAAAGAACTGAAGCTTTCTTT.

This clonotype came up once. Since a much larger clone is just one base distant, this may be a read error. This chain links TRBV11-1 with TRBJ2-3; 10 nucleotides agree with TRBD2. The germline gives CDR1 SGHAT, CDR2 FQDESV (reference sequence). The CDR3 has 16 amino acids. The V segment lost 5 bases and the J segment 4 bases; nucleotides outside the gene matches: 9. As DNA, the CDR3 is TGTGCCAGCAGCCCCAGCGGGAGGGCCTGGGCAGATACGCAGTATTTT. It yields the protein CASSPSGRAWADTQYF.

V usage is TRBV4-1 and J usage is TRBJ2-7, with TRBD1 as a possible D gene (6 bases). V lost 3 bases and J lost 2, with 17 bases in between. In germline, CDR1 is MGHRA, CDR2 YSYEKL. The CDR3 runs to 16 residues. In DNA, the CDR3 is TGCGCCAGCAGCCACTCGGACAGAAGTGGTACCTACGAGCAGTACTTC. Amino acid sequence: CASSHSDRSGTYEQYF.

This clonotype was seen a handful of times. The chain has TRBV10-3 and TRBJ1-3; tentative D call: TRBD1 (5 bases). In germline, CDR1 is ENHRY, CDR2 SYGVKD. The ends were cut back, 3 bases at V and 2 bases at J, with 8 bases in the middle. This CDR3 contains 14 residues. The CDR3 coding sequence is TGTGCCATCAGTGAATGGGGCGCTGGAAACACCATATATTTT. Protein: CAISEWGAGNTIYF.

The chain uses TRBV5-1 and TRBJ2-2, with TRBD2 identical over 10 bases. The CDR3 totals 16 residues. The germline CDR1 and CDR2 sequences are SGHRS and YFSETQ. V trimming: 3 bases; J trimming: 7 bases; junction bases outside the gene matches: 9. CDR3 region: CASSSAGTSVVGELFF. The CDR3 nucleotides are TGCGCCAGCAGCTCCGCCGGGACTAGCGTGGTCGGGGAGCTGTTTTTT.

Concerning this clonotype: Possible read error: a much larger clone is one base away. J is TRBJ1-1 and V is TRBV27; D perhaps matches TRBD1 (5 bases). Trimming removed 3 bases at V and 6 bases at J, with 11 bases between. CDR3 length: 13 residues. Looked up from germline, CDR1 is MNHEY and CDR2 is SMNVEV (reference sequence). CDR3 in DNA: TGTGCCAGCAGTTTGACAAGGGGCGCTGAAGCTTTCTTT. Translating it yields CASSLTRGAEAFF.

This clonotype has ten or more counts. This chain uses TRBV7-3 with TRBJ2-3, with TRBD2 matching over 14 bases. Germline V gene sequence: CDR1 SGHTA, CDR2 FQGTGA. With V trimmed by 5 bases and J by 3 bases, 4 bases remained unmatched. The length of the CDR3 is 16 residues. In DNA, the CDR3 is TGTGCCAGCAGCCCAAGGACTAGCGGGAGGACAGATACGCAGTATTTT. Its protein is CASSPRTSGRTDTQYF.